This TCR beta chain stems from a study of T cell responses to AZD1222 COVID-19 vaccine. TCRdb keeps only in-frame clones here, not all; method: immunoSEQ multiplex PCR. The profile shows about 60,000 clones, approximately 86% of them singletons. CDR3 length: 12 residues. Germline V gene lookup returns CDR1 LNHNV and CDR2 YYDKDF (reference sequence). V gave up 6 bases and J gave up 3 bases, with 8 bases separating them. The sequence was obtained from an adult in good health. The rearrangement joins TRBV15 to TRBJ1-1; D gene unclear. The material sequenced was peripheral blood, taken on day 0 of AZD1222 vaccination. The CDR3 coding sequence is TGTGCCACCAGTATGAGTTACACTGAAGCTTTCTTT. Translating it yields CATSMSYTEAFF.